A selection of T cell receptor beta chains follows, all from one sample in a study of control samples from healthy donors and cancer patients. TCRdb's copy holds only in-frame clones and misses some; the assay was immunoSEQ multiplex PCR. The sample has 150,000 or so clones; approximately 94% are singletons. The sample comprised blood. These TCRs come from a woman aged 40 to 50 in good health. Each CDR3 is given with its conserved first and last residue. Fields, in order: J gene, V gene, D gene, clone size, CDR3 protein, CDR3 DNA. D genes are given only for firm matches. Size is omitted from some rows. Given values are once, few, many or a class for expanded clones.

J: TRBJ2-2
V: TRBV19
D: .
size: .
CDR3: CASRQGGNTGELFF
DNA: TGTGCCAGTAGACAGGGAGGGAACACCGGGGAGCTGTTTTTT

J: TRBJ1-3
V: TRBV28
D: .
size: .
CDR3: CASSLNTGRNTIYF
DNA: TGTGCCAGCAGTTTGAATACAGGGCGAAACACCATATATTTT

J: TRBJ1-5
V: TRBV6-2/TRBV6-3
D: .
size: .
CDR3: CASSNSNQPQHF
DNA: TGTGCCAGCAGTAATAGCAATCAGCCCCAGCATTTT

J: TRBJ1-2
V: TRBV6-5
D: TRBD1
size: .
CDR3: CASRAGTGGNYGYTF
DNA: TGTGCCAGCAGGGCCGGGACAGGGGGAAATTATGGCTACACCTTC

J: TRBJ1-6
V: TRBV18
D: .
size: once
CDR3: CASSPRDTYNSPLHF
DNA: TGTGCCAGCTCACCCCGGGACACATATAATTCACCCCTCCACTTT

J: TRBJ1-5
V: TRBV7-2
D: .
size: .
CDR3: CASSLGRSSNQPQHF
DNA: TGTGCCAGCAGCTTAGGTAGGAGTAGCAATCAGCCCCAGCATTTT

J: TRBJ1-2
V: TRBV29-1
D: .
size: once
CDR3: CSVEVGYGYTF
DNA: TGCAGCGTTGAAGTTGGTTATGGCTACACCTTC

J: TRBJ2-7
V: TRBV6-2/TRBV6-3
D: .
size: once
CDR3: CASSYYSYEQYF
DNA: TGTGCCAGCAGTTACTACTCCTACGAGCAGTACTTC

J: TRBJ1-2
V: TRBV20-1
D: .
size: .
CDR3: CSIPYYGYTF
DNA: TGCAGCATCCCTTACTATGGCTACACCTTC

J: TRBJ2-7
V: TRBV30
D: TRBD1
size: .
CDR3: CAGRDRSYEQYF
DNA: TGTGCCGGCCGGGACAGGAGCTACGAGCAGTACTTC

J: TRBJ2-7
V: TRBV6-5
D: .
size: .
CDR3: CASSYSGTGSSYEQYF
DNA: TGTGCCAGCAGTTACTCCGGGACGGGGAGCTCCTACGAGCAGTACTTC

J: TRBJ1-1
V: TRBV6-6
D: .
size: .
CDR3: CASTWGPGDTEAFF
DNA: TGTGCCAGCACCTGGGGCCCTGGGGACACTGAAGCTTTCTTT

J: TRBJ1-4
V: TRBV7-9
D: TRBD1
size: .
CDR3: CASSRDRTNEKLFF
DNA: TGTGCCAGCAGCCGGGACAGAACTAATGAAAAACTGTTTTTT

J: TRBJ1-1
V: TRBV5-4
D: .
size: .
CDR3: CASSLVGGLGTEAFF
DNA: TGTGCCAGCAGCTTGGTCGGAGGACTCGGCACTGAAGCTTTCTTT

J: TRBJ2-1
V: TRBV4-3
D: TRBD2
size: .
CDR3: CASSPTSGVPNEQFF
DNA: TGCGCCAGCAGCCCGACTAGCGGGGTTCCCAATGAGCAGTTCTTC

J: TRBJ1-1
V: TRBV2
D: .
size: .
CDR3: CASRRRLNTEAFF
DNA: TGTGCCAGCAGACGGAGGTTGAACACTGAAGCTTTCTTT

J: TRBJ1-6
V: TRBV3-1/TRBV3-2
D: .
size: .
CDR3: CASSHSKSPLHF
DNA: TGTGCCAGCAGCCATTCAAAGTCACCCCTCCACTTT